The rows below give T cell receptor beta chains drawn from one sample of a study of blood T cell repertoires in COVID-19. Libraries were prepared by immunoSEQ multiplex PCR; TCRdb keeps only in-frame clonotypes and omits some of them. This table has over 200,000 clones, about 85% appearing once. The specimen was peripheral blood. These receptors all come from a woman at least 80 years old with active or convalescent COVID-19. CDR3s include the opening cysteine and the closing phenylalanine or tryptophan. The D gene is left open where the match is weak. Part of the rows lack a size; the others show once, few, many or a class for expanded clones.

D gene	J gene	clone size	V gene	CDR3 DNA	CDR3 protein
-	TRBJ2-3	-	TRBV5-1	TGCGCCAGCAGCTTACTAGAGGATACGCAGTATTTT	CASSLLEDTQYF
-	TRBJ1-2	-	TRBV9	TGTGCCAGCAGCGTAGCTACAGGGCCGGAAATGGGCTACACCTTC	CASSVATGPEMGYTF
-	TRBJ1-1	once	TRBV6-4	TGTGCCAGCAGTGACTCTCAGGGGACTGAAGCTTTCTTT	CASSDSQGTEAFF
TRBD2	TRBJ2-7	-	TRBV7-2	TGTGCCAGCGGCAGCGGGAGCTCCTACGAGCAGTACTTC	CASGSGSSYEQYF
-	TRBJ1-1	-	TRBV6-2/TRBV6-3	TGTGCCAGCAGTTCGCAGGTAAACACTGAAGCTTTCTTT	CASSSQVNTEAFF
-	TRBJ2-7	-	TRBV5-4	TGTGCCAGCAGCTTGGATAAAAACGAGCAGTACTTC	CASSLDKNEQYF
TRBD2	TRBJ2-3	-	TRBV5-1	TGCGCCAGCAGCTCCCTAGCGGGAAGCACAGATACGCAGTATTTT	CASSSLAGSTDTQYF
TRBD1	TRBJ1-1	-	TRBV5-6	TGTGCCAGCAGCTTGGGCGCCGCGTCAGGGGGGACTGAAGCTTTCTTT	CASSLGAASGGTEAFF
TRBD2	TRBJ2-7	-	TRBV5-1	TGCGCCAGCAGCCGGGCTAGCGGAAACTACGAGCAGTACTTC	CASSRASGNYEQYF
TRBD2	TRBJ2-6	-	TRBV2	TGTGCCAGCAGTCCCGGACTAGCGGGAGCTGGGGCCAACGTCCTGACTTTC	CASSPGLAGAGANVLTF
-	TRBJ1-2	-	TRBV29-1	TGCAGCGTTGAACTGTACAATGGCTACACCTTC	CSVELYNGYTF
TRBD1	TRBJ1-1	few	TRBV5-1	TGCGCCAGCAGCTCCCAGGGGGCCACTGAAGCTTTCTTT	CASSSQGATEAFF
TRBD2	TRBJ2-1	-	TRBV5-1	TGCGCCAGCAGCCTCGGACTAGCGGGGAGCTCCTACAATGAGCAGTTCTTC	CASSLGLAGSSYNEQFF
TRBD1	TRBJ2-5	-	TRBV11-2	TGTGCCAGCAGCTGGACAGGGGCCGGGGAGACCCAGTACTTC	CASSWTGAGETQYF
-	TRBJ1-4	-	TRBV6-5	TGTGCCAGCAGTTACCAACCGGCAACTAATGAAAAACTGTTTTTT	CASSYQPATNEKLFF
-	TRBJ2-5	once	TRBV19	TGTGCCAGTAGTGTTCGGACAGCTAATAGGGGGCAAGAGACCCAGTACTTC	CASSVRTANRGQETQYF
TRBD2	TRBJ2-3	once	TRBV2	TGTGCCAGCAGTGATAGCGGGGGGCGCACAGATACGCAGTATTTT	CASSDSGGRTDTQYF
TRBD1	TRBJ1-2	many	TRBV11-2	TGTGCCAGCAGCTTAGATCAGGACAGGAGTTATGGCTACACCTTC	CASSLDQDRSYGYTF
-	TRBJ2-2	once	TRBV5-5	TGTGCCAGCAGCTTGGGACCCCAGGGCGGGGACACCGGGGAGCTGTTTTTT	CASSLGPQGGDTGELFF
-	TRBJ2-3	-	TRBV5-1	TGCGCCAGCAGCTTGGCCGGCGCCCAGGGATGGGATACGCAGTATTTT	CASSLAGAQGWDTQYF
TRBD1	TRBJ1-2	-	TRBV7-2	TGTGCCAGCAGCCCGCAACCGGGACAGGGTAACGGCTACACCTTC	CASSPQPGQGNGYTF
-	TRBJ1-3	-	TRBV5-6	TGTGCCAGCAGCTTGTCGGGGCTTACAGGGAGCTCTGGAAACACCATATATTTT	CASSLSGLTGSSGNTIYF
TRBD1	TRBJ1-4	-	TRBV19	TGTGCCAGTAGTATGGAGGCAGGGGGTCTAGAAAAACTGTTTTTT	CASSMEAGGLEKLFF
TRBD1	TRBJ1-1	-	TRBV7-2	TGTGCCAGCAGCCTCACAGGGGACGCGAACACTGAAGCTTTCTTT	CASSLTGDANTEAFF
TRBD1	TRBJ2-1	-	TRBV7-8	TGTGCCAGCAGCCGAACCCGGGACAGGGGTTCGAATGAGCAGTTCTTC	CASSRTRDRGSNEQFF
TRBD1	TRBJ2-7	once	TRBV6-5	TGTGCCAGCAGTCGGGACAGGGTTTCCTACGAGCAGTACTTC	CASSRDRVSYEQYF
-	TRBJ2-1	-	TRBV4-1	TGCGCCAGCAGCCAAGACGCTCTAGCGAGTAAGCCGGAGTTCTTC	CASSQDALASKPEFF
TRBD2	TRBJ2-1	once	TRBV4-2	TGTGCCAGCAGCCGAGGGGATCTAGCGGGGGACTACAATGAGCAGTTCTTC	CASSRGDLAGDYNEQFF
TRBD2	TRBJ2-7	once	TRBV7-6	TGTGCCAGCAGCCCCCTAGCGGGCTGGGACTCCTACGAGCAGTACTTC	CASSPLAGWDSYEQYF
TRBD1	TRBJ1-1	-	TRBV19	TGTGCCAGTAGCCCGGGACAGATGAACACTGAAGCTTTCTTT	CASSPGQMNTEAFF
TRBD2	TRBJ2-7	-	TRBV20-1	TGCAGTGCTAGTACTAGCGGGTACGAGCAGTACTTC	CSASTSGYEQYF
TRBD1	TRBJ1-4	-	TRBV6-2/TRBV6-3	TGTGCCAGCAGTTACCCACAGGGGGCATTGGAGGAAAAACTGTTTTTT	CASSYPQGALEEKLFF
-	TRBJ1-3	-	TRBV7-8	TGTGCCAGCAGCCCAGCGGGGGGTCGGGGAAACACCATATATTTT	CASSPAGGRGNTIYF
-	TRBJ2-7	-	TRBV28	TGTGCCAGCAGCCAGACAGTACCAACCTACGAGCAGTACTTC	CASSQTVPTYEQYF
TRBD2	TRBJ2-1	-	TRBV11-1	TGTGCCAGCAGCTTGCCGCGGGGGTTATACAATGAGCAGTTCTTC	CASSLPRGLYNEQFF
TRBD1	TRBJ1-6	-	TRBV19	TGTGCCAGTAGTCTCCACCGGGACAGGGGCAATTCACCCCTCCACTTT	CASSLHRDRGNSPLHF
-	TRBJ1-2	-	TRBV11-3	TGTGCCAGCAGCCCCCGGACAAAGAAAAACTATGGCTACACCTTC	CASSPRTKKNYGYTF
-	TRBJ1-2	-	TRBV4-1	TGCGCCAGCAGCCCCCAGGGTTCTGCTGGCTACACCTTC	CASSPQGSAGYTF
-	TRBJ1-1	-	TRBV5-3	TGTGCAGAGACCCCGGGAGAATACAGGAACACTGAAGCTTTCTTT	CAETPGEYRNTEAFF
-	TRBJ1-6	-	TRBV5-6	TGTGCCAGCAGCGACAGAGCTCTTAATTCACCCCTCCACTTT	CASSDRALNSPLHF
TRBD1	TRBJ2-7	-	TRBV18	TGTGCCAGCTCACCAACCGGGACAGGTCCCTACGAGCAGTACTTC	CASSPTGTGPYEQYF
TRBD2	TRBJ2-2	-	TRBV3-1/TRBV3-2	TGTGCCAGCAGCCAACGTAGGACTAGCGGGAACACCGGGGAGCTGTTTTTT	CASSQRRTSGNTGELFF
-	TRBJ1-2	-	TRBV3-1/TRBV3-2	TGTGCCAGCAGCATCTATTCGGAGCTCCTAGCTAACTATGGCTACACCTTC	CASSIYSELLANYGYTF
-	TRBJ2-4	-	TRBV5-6	TGTGCCAGCAGCGGTAGGGGTTCAAAACTAGCCAAAAACATTCAGTACTTC	CASSGRGSKLAKNIQYF
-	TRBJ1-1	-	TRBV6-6	TGTGCCAGCAGACCCCAGGCAGGGAACACTGAAGCTTTCTTT	CASRPQAGNTEAFF
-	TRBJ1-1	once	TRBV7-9	TGTGCCAGCAGCCCCCTCAGGGACACTGAAGCTTTCTTT	CASSPLRDTEAFF
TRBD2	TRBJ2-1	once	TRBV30	TGTGCCTGGACGCGGACTAGCGAAACTGAGCAGTTCTTC	CAWTRTSETEQFF
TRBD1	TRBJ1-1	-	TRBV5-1	TGCGCCAGCAGCCCCGACAGGGGACACACTGAAGCTTTCTTT	CASSPDRGHTEAFF
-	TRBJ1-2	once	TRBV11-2	TGTGCCAGCAGCTTAGGCGGGCTCCGACACTATGGCTACACCTTC	CASSLGGLRHYGYTF
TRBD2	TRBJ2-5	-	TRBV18	TGTGCCAGCTCACCGCCGACTAGCGGATCCCAAGAGACCCAGTACTTC	CASSPPTSGSQETQYF
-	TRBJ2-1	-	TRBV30	TGTGCCTGGAGGGCTAGCTACTCCTACAATGAGCAGTTCTTC	CAWRASYSYNEQFF
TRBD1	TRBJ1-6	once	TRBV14	TGTGCCAGCAGCCAAGGACAGGGGTATGGTTCACCCCTCCACTTT	CASSQGQGYGSPLHF
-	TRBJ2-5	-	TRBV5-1	TGCGCCAGCAGCTTGGGTCCCGAAGAGACCCAGTACTTC	CASSLGPEETQYF
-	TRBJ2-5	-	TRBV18	TGTGCCAGCTCACTCGCACAATTAGAGACCCAGTACTTC	CASSLAQLETQYF
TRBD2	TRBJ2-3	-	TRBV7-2	TGTGCCAGCAGACTAGCGGGGTCCCTGGGCACAGATACGCAGTATTTT	CASRLAGSLGTDTQYF
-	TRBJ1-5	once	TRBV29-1	TGCAGCGTTGTTCCGGGACGGGGGAATCAGCCCCAGCATTTT	CSVVPGRGNQPQHF
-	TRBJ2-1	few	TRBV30	TGTGCCTGGAGGGGGGGACTTAATGAGCAGTTCTTC	CAWRGGLNEQFF
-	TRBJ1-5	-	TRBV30	TGTGCCTGGAGTGGCCAGGGGACTCAGCCCCAGCATTTT	CAWSGQGTQPQHF